This TCR beta chain stems from a study of response to subunit inactivated influenza vaccine. TCRdb reanalysed the RT-PCR reads using MiXCR and keeps one entry per CDR3 protein. This sample has more than 450,000 distinct CDR3 sequences, with 11% found just once. With 4 bases clipped from V and 5 bases from J, the junction kept 10 bases outside the gene matches. The CDR3 has 16 amino acids. Looked up from germline, CDR1 is LGHNA and CDR2 is YSLEER. This sample was shared with a second study, whose subject was T cells expressing NK-cell markers. That investigation notes: Generation of TCR beta cDNA was performed by 5'RACE template switching incorporating UMIs. Expanded NKG2C+ T cell clones were not confirmed as HCMV-specific.

The source of this sequence is a man between 45 and 60 years old who received an inactivated influenza vaccine. This chain connects TRBV4-3 to TRBJ2-2; 7 bases line up with TRBD1. The specimen comprised PBMCs from blood, sampled on the day of vaccination. The CDR3 protein is CASSPRQGSLTGELFF. The CDR3 bases are TGCGCCAGCAGCCCCCGACAGGGTAGTTTAACCGGGGAGCTGTTTTTT.